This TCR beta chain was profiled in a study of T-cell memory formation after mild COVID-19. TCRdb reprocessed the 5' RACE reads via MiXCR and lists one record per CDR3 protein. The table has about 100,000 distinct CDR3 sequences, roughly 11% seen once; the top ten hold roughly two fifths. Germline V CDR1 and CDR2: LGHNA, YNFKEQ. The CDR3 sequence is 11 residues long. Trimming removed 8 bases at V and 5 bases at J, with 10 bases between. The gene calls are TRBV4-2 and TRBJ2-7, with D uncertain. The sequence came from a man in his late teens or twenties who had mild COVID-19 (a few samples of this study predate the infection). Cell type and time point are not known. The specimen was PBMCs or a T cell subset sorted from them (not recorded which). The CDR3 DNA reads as TGTGCCAGCGGCTTATACGACGAGCAGTACTTC. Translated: CASGLYDEQYF.